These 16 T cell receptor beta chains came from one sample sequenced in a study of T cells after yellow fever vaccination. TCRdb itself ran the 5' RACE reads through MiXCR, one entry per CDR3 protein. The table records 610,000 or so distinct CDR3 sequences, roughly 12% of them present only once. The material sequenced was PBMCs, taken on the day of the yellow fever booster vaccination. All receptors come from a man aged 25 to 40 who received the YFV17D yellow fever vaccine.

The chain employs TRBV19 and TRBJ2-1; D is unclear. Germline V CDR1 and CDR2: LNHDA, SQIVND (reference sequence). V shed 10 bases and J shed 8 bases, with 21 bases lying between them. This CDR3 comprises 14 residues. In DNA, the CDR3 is TGTGCCACCCGAGACGGGTCCAAAAGGGATGAGCAGTTCTTC. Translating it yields CATRDGSKRDEQFF.

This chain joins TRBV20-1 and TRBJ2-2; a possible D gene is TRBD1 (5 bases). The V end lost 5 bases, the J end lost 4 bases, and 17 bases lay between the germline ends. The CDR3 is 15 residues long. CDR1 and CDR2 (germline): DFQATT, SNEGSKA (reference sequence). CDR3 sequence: CSALDGHRGTGELFF. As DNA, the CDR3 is TGCAGTGCTCTAGACGGACATCGTGGCACCGGGGAGCTGTTTTTT.

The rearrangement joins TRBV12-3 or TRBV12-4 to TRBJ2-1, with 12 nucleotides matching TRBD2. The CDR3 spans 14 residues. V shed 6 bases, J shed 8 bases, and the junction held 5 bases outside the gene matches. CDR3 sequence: CASSPTSGSHEQFF. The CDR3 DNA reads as TGTGCCAGCAGCCCGACTAGCGGGAGTCATGAGCAGTTCTTC.

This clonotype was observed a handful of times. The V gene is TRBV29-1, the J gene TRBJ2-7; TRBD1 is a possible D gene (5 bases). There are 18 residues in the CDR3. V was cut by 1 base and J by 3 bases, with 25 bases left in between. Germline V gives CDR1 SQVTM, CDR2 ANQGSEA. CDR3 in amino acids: CSVEVGAWSHKVGYEQYF. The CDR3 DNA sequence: TGCAGCGTTGAAGTTGGGGCCTGGTCTCATAAAGTGGGCTACGAGCAGTACTTC.

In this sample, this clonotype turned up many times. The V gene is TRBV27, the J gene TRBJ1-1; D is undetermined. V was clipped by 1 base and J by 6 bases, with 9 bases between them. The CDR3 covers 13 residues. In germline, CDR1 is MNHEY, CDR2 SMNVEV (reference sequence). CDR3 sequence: CASSLWQRSEAFF. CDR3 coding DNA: TGTGCCAGCAGTTTATGGCAGCGGTCTGAAGCTTTCTTT.

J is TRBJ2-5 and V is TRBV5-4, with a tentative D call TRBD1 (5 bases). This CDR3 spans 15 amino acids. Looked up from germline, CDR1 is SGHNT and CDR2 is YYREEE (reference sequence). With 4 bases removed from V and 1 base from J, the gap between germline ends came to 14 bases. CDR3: CASSPPGSAQETQYF. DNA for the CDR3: TGTGCCAGCAGCCCACCAGGGTCCGCCCAAGAGACCCAGTACTTC. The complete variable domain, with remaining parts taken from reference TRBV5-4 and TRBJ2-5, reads ETGVTQSPTHLIKTRGQQVTLRCSSQSGHNTVSWYQQALGQGPQFIFQYYREEENGRGNFPPRFSGLQFPNYSSELNVNALELDDSALYLCASSPPGSAQETQYFGPGTRLLVL.

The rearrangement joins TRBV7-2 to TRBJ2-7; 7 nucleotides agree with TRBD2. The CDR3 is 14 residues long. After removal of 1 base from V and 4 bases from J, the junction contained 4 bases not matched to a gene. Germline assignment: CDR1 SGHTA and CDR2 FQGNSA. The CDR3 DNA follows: TGTGCCAGCAGCTTAGATCCGGGGGGTTACGAGCAGTACTTC. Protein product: CASSLDPGGYEQYF.

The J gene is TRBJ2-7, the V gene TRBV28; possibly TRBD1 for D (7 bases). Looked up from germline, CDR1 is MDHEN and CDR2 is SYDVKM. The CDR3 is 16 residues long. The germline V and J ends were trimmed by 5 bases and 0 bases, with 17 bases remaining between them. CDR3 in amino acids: CASSVSGGGYSYEQYF. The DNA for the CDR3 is TGTGCCAGCAGTGTTTCAGGGGGAGGCTACTCCTACGAGCAGTACTTC.

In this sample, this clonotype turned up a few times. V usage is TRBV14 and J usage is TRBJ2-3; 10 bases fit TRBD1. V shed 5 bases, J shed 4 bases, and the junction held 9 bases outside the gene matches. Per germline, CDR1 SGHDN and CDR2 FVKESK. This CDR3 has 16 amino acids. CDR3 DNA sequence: TGTGCCAGCAGCGACTTGGACAGGGGGTTCGCAGATACGCAGTATTTT. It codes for CASSDLDRGFADTQYF. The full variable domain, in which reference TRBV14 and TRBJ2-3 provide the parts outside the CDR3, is EAGVTQFPSHSVIEKGQTVTLRCDPISGHDNLYWYRRVMGKEIKFLLHFVKESKQDESGMPNNRFLAERTGGTYSTLKVQPAELEDSGVYFCASSDLDRGFADTQYFGPGTRLTVL.

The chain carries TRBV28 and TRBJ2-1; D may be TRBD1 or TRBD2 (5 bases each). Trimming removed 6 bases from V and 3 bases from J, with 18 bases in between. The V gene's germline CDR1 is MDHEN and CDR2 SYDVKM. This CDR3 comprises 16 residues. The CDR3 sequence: CASRGSGPQGYNEQFF. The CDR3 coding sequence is TGTGCCAGCAGGGGGTCGGGGCCTCAGGGCTACAATGAGCAGTTCTTC.

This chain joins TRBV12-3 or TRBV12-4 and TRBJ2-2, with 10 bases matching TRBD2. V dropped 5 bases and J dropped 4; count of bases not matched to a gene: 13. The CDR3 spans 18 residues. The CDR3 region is CASSTLLLAGVSTGELFF. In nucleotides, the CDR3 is TGTGCCAGCAGTACCCTGCTGCTAGCGGGAGTTAGCACCGGGGAGCTGTTTTTT.

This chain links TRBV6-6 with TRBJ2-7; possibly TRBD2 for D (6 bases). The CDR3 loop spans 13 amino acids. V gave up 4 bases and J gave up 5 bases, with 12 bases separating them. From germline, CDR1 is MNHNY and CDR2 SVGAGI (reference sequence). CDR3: CASSSPSEHEQYF. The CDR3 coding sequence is TGTGCCAGCAGTTCCCCTAGCGAACACGAGCAGTACTTC.

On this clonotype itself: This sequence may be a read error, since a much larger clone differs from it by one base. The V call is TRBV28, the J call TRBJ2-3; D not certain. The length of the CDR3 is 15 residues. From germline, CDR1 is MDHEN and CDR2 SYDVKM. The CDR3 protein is CASPPPPWYTDMQYF. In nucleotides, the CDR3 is TGTGCCAGCCCACCTCCCCCCTGGTACACAGATATGCAGTATTTT.

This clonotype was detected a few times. The CDR3 DNA is TGCGCCAGCAGCCTAGGAGGGCAGACGAGCTCCTACGAGCAGTACTTC. Residues: CASSLGGQTSSYEQYF. The chain carries TRBV5-1 and TRBJ2-7; TRBD2 is a possible D gene (6 bases). The V end was cut by 4 bases, the J end by 0 bases, with 17 bases between. Germline V gene lookup returns CDR1 SGHRS and CDR2 YFSETQ. The CDR3 runs to 16 residues.

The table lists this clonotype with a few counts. CDR3 nucleotide sequence: TGCGCCAGCAGCTTGGGGACGCCGGGGGCGAGACAGGGAGGTAGCAATCAGCCCCAGCATTTT. Its translation: CASSLGTPGARQGGSNQPQHF. V and J are TRBV5-1 and TRBJ1-5; 7 bases are a match to TRBD1. V lost 0 bases to trimming and J lost 0 bases; unmatched junction nucleotides: 18. The V gene's germline CDR1 is SGHRS and CDR2 YFSETQ. The CDR3 contains 21 residues.

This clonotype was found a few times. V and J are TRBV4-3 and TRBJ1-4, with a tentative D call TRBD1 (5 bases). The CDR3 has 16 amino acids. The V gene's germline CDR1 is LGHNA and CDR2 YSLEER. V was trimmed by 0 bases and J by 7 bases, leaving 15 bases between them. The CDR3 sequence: CASSQDLRGAAEKLFF. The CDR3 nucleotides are TGCGCCAGCAGCCAAGATTTAAGAGGGGCGGCTGAAAAACTGTTTTTT.